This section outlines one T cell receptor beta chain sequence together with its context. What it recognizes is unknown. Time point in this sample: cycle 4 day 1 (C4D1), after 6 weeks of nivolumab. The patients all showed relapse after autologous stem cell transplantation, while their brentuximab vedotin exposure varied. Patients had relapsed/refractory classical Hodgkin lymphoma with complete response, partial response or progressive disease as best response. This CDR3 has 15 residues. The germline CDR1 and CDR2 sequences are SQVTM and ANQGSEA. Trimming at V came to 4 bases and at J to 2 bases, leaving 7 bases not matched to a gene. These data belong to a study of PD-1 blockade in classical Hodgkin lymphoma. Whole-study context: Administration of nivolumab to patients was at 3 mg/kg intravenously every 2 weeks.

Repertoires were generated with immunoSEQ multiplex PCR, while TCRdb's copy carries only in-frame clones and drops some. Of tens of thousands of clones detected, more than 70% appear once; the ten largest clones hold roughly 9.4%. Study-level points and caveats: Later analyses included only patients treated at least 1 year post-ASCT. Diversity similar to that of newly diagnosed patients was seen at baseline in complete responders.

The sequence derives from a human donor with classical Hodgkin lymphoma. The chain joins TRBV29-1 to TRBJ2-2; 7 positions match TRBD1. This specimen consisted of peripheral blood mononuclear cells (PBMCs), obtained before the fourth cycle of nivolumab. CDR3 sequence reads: CSVAGDSKNTGELFF. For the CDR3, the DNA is TGCAGCGTTGCTGGGGACAGTAAAAACACCGGGGAGCTGTTTTTT.